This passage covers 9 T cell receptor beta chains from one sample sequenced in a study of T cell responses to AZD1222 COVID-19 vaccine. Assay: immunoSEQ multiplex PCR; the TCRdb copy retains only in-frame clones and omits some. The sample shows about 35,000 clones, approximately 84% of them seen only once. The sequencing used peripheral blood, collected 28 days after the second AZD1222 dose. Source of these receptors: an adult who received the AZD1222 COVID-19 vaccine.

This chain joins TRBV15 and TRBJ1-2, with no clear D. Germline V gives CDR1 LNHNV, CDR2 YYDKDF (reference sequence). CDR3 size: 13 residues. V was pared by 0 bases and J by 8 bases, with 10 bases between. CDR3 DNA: TGTGCCACCAGCAGAGATCCCGGGATCGGCTACACCTTC. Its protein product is CATSRDPGIGYTF.

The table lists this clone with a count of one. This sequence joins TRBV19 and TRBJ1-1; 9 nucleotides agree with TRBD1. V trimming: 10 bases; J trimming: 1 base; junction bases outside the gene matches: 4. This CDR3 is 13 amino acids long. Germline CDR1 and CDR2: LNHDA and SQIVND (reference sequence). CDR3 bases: TGTGCCACACAGGGGGCGAAGAACACTGAAGCTTTCTTT. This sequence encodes CATQGAKNTEAFF.

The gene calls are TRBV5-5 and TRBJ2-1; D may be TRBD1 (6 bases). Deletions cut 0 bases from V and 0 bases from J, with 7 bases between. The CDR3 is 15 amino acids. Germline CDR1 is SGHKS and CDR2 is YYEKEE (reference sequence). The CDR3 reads CASSLEGVSYNEQFF. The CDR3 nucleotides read TGTGCCAGCAGCTTGGAGGGGGTCTCCTACAATGAGCAGTTCTTC.

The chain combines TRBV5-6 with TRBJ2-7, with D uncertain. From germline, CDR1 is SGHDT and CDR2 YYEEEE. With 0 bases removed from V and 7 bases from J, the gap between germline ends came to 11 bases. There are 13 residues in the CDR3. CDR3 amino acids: CASSLDFRREQYF. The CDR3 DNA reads TGTGCCAGCAGCTTGGATTTCCGCAGAGAGCAGTACTTC.

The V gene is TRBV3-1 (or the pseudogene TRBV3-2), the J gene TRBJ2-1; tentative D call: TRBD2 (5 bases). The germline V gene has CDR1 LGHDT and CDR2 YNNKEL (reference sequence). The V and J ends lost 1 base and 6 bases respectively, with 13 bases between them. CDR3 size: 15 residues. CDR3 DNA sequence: TGTGCCAGCAGCCAAGGGCTAGCCTTCGGCAATGAGCAGTTCTTC. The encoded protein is CASSQGLAFGNEQFF.

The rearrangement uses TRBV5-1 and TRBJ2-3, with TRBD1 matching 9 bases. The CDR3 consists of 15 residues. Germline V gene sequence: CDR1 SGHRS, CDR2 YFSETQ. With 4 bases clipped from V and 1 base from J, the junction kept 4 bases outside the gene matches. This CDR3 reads CASSARTGGTDTQYF. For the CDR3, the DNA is TGCGCCAGCAGCGCGAGGACAGGGGGCACAGATACGCAGTATTTT.

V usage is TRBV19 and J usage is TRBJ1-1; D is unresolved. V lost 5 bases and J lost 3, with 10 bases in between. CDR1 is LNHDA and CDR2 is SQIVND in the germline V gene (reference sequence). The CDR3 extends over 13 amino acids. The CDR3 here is CASSRLGYTEAFF. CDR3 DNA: TGTGCCAGTAGTCGATTGGGGTACACTGAAGCTTTCTTT.

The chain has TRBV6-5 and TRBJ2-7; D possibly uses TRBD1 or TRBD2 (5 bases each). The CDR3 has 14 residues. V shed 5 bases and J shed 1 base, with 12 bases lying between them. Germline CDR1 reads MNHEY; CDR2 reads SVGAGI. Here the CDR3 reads CASSPAGASYEQYF. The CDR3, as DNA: TGTGCCAGCAGTCCGGCCGGGGCATCCTACGAGCAGTACTTC.

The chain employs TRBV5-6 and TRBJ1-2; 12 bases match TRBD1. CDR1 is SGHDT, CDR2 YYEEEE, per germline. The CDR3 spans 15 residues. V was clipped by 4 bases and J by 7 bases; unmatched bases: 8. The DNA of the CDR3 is TGTGCCAGCAGCGTCCGGGACAGGGGGCACGGTGGCTACACCTTC. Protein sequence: CASSVRDRGHGGYTF.